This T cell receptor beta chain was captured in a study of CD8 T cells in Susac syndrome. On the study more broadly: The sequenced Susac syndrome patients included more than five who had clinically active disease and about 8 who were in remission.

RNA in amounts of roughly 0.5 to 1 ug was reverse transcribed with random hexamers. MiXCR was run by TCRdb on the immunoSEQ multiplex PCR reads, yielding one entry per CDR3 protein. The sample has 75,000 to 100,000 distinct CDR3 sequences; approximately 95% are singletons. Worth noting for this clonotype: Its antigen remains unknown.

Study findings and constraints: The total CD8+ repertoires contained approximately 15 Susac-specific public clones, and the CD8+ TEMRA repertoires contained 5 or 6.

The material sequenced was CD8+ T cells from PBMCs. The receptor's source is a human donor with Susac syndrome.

CDR3 DNA sequence: TGTGCCAGCAGTTCCCGGGAGGTCTTTTACGAGCAGTACTTC. Encoded protein: CASSSREVFYEQYF. This sequence joins TRBV28 and TRBJ2-7; 7 bases align to TRBD2. The CDR3 extends over 14 amino acids. Germline-derived CDR1 and CDR2 are MDHEN and SYDVKM. V lost 4 bases, J lost 4 bases, and 7 bases stayed unmatched.